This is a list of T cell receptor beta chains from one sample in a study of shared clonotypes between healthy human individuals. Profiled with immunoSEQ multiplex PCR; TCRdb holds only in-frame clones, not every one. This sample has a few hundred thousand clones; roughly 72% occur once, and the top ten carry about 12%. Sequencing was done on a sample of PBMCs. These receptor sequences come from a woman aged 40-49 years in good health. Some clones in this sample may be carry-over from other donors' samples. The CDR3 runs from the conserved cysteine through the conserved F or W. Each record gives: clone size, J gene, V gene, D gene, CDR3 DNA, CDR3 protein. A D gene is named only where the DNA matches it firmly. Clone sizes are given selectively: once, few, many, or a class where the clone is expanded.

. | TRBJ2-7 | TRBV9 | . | TGTGCCAGCAGCCCCTCCATAGGAGGCTCCTACGAGCAGTACTTC | CASSPSIGGSYEQYF
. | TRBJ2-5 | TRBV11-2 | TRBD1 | TGTGCCAGCAGCCTGGCCCCGGGACAGCTCAACTTC | CASSLAPGQLNF
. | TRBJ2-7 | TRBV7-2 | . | TGTGCCAGCAGCTTCGGGAGCGGGCGCCCCTCCTACGAGCAGTACTTC | CASSFGSGRPSYEQYF
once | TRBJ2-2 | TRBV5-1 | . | TGCGCCAGCAGCTTGGTAAGGGGCGCGGACACCGGGGAGCTGTTTTTT | CASSLVRGADTGELFF
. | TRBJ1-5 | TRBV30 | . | TGTGCCTGGTCCGGGGCCTCCGGGCAGCCCCAGCATTTT | CAWSGASGQPQHF
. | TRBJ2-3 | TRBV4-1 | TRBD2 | TGCGCCAGCAGCCAAGAGGGGAGTGGGAGGGCGAAGGGCACTACGCAGTATTTT | CASSQEGSGRAKGTTQYF
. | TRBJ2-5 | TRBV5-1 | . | TGCGCCAGCAGCTCCAGACTCACAGGGTCTGAGACCCAGTACTTC | CASSSRLTGSETQYF
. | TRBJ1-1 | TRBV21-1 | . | TGTGCCAGCAGCACACTAGACAGTGAAGCTTTCTTT | CASSTLDSEAFF
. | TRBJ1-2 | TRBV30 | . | TGTGCCTGGAGGGAAAGGGGCTATGGCTACACCTTC | CAWRERGYGYTF
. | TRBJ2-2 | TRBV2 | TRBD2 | TGTGCCAGCAGTCAAAACCGGGGGGACACCGGGGAGCTGTTTTTT | CASSQNRGDTGELFF
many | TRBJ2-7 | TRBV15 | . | TGTGCCACCAGCAGAGCAAGGACCGCAGGCGAGCAGTACTTC | CATSRARTAGEQYF
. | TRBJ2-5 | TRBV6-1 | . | TGTGCCAGCACCCTGGACGGGGAATGGGAGACCCAGTACTTC | CASTLDGEWETQYF
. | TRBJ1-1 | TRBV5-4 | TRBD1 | TGTGCCAGCAGCCGGGACAGGGAGAGGCTAAAAAACACTGAAGCTTTCTTT | CASSRDRERLKNTEAFF
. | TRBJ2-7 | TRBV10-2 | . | TGCGCCAGCAGTGGGCTTTTAAGCTCCTACGAGCAGTACTTC | CASSGLLSSYEQYF
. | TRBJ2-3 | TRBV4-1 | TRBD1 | TGCGCCAGCAGCAAATGGGGACAGGGGGCGCGGGATACTGGATTCGGGCAGTATTTT | CASSKWGQGARDTGFGQYF
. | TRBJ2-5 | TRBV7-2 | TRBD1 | TGTGCCAGCAGCTCCCCGGGACAGGGGGCAGAGACCCAGTACTTC | CASSSPGQGAETQYF
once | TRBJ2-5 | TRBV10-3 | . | TGTGCCATCAGTGACGGAGGCGCGCAAGAGACCCAGTACTTC | CAISDGGAQETQYF
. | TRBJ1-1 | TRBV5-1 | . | TGCGCCAGCAGCCGGGACGGGCAGAACACTGAAGCTTTCTTT | CASSRDGQNTEAFF
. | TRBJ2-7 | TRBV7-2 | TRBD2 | TGTGCCAGCAGCTTCGGACTAGCGGGAGACCACGAGCAGTACTTC | CASSFGLAGDHEQYF
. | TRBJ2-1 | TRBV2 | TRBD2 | TGTGCCAGCACGGGACTAGCGGGAGCGCATGAGCAGTTCTTC | CASTGLAGAHEQFF
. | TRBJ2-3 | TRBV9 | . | TGTGCCAGCAGCGTACTCGGGAACCAAGATACGCAGTATTTT | CASSVLGNQDTQYF
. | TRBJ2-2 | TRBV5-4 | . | TGTGCCAGCAGCTTTCTAGGGATGGACACCGGGGAGCTGTTTTTT | CASSFLGMDTGELFF